This TCR beta chain derives from a study of blood T cell repertoires in COVID-19. Study-level information: Specimens from acute and convalescent COVID-19 originated in the United States, Italy and Spain. The analysed material was cDNA or gDNA that came from T cells, B-cell-depleted T cells, or PBMCs.

Source study methods: From reference gene primer amplification, estimates of nucleated cell counts were derived. Data came from immunoSEQ multiplex PCR; TCRdb stores just in-frame clones and leaves some out. The D gene and trimming were derived from the DNA, and the V and J assignments and clone size from that table. The profile shows about 140,000 clones, about four fifths of them singletons. The V end was cut by 3 bases, the J end by 5 bases, with 2 bases between. In germline, CDR1 is ENHRY, CDR2 SYGVKD. The CDR3 contains 12 residues. V usage is TRBV10-3 and J usage is TRBJ1-6; D unclear. The source of this sequence is a human donor in a cohort sampled during active COVID-19. The sample comprised peripheral blood. The CDR3 coding sequence is TGTGCCATCAGTGATAATAATTCACCCCTCCACTTT. It is translated as CAISDNNSPLHF.